A selection of T cell receptor beta chains follows, all from one sample in a study of CD8+CD57+ T cells in acquired aplastic anemia. MiXCR, applied by TCRdb to the reads, yields one record per CDR3 protein. The sample holds approximately 100,000 distinct CDR3 sequences, around 70% seen once. The sample was sorted CD4+, CD8+, or CD8+CD57+ T cells (not recorded which) from PBMCs. The source of these receptors is a human donor with aplastic anemia. Both conserved end residues are part of each CDR3. The D gene is left open where the match is weak. Part of the rows lack a size; the others show once, few, many or a class for expanded clones.

d_gene	v_gene	abundance	len	j_gene	CDR3aa	CDR3nt
-	TRBV4-1	-	16	TRBJ1-5	CASLEGGVVANQPQHF	TGCGCCAGCCTGGAGGGCGGGGTGGTTGCTAATCAGCCCCAGCATTTT
-	TRBV5-1	-	16	TRBJ1-4	CASSLRGNGHGEKLFF	TGCGCCAGCAGCTTGAGGGGTAACGGCCATGGTGAAAAACTGTTTTTT
-	TRBV29-1	-	13	TRBJ1-4	CSVEDSLNEKLFF	TGCAGCGTTGAAGATTCCCTTAATGAAAAACTGTTTTTT
TRBD2	TRBV6-4	large	14	TRBJ2-2	CASKREEDTGELFF	TGTGCCAGCAAACGGGAGGAGGACACCGGGGAGCTGTTTTTT
TRBD2	TRBV7-3	-	14	TRBJ2-7	CASSLTSGGYEQYF	TGTGCCAGCAGCTTAACTAGCGGGGGGTACGAGCAGTACTTC
-	TRBV20-1	-	14	TRBJ2-4	CSASVQLAKNIQYF	TGCAGTGCTAGTGTACAGCTAGCCAAAAACATTCAGTACTTC
-	TRBV9	-	11	TRBJ2-3	CASSVDGTQYF	TGTGCCAGCAGCGTAGATGGTACGCAGTATTTT
-	TRBV7-2	-	13	TRBJ1-6	CASSLVPISPLHF	TGTGCCAGCAGCTTAGTCCCAATTTCACCCCTCCACTTT
-	TRBV19	-	13	TRBJ2-3	CASRTVATDTQYF	TGTGCCAGTAGGACAGTCGCCACAGATACGCAGTATTTT
-	TRBV2	-	15	TRBJ2-7	CASSEWGTTSGEQYF	TGTGCCAGCAGTGAGTGGGGGACAACCTCGGGAGAGCAGTACTTC
-	TRBV13	-	14	TRBJ1-6	CASSLVAENSPLHF	TGTGCCAGCAGCTTAGTCGCAGAGAATTCACCCCTCCACTTT
-	TRBV12-3/TRBV12-4	once	14	TRBJ2-2	CASSFPTSTGELFF	TGTGCCAGCAGTTTCCCGACTAGTACCGGGGAGCTGTTTTTT
TRBD1	TRBV2	-	14	TRBJ2-7	CAITPGQGAYEQYF	TGTGCCATTACTCCGGGACAGGGGGCTTACGAGCAGTACTTC
-	TRBV5-4	-	12	TRBJ2-7	CASGLFSYEQYF	TGTGCCAGTGGCTTGTTCTCCTACGAGCAGTACTTC
-	TRBV7-6	-	14	TRBJ1-6	CASSLTDYNSPLHF	TGTGCCAGCAGCTTAACCGACTATAATTCACCCCTCCACTTT
-	TRBV7-9	once	13	TRBJ2-2	CASSFSVAGELFF	TGTGCCAGCAGCTTCTCAGTTGCCGGGGAGCTGTTTTTT
TRBD1	TRBV19	-	15	TRBJ2-7	CASSTKGTGSYEQYF	TGTGCCAGTAGCACCAAGGGGACAGGATCCTACGAGCAGTACTTC
-	TRBV29-1	few	13	TRBJ1-1	CSVHSGVNTEAFF	TGCAGCGTCCATTCAGGGGTGAACACTGAAGCTTTCTTT
TRBD1	TRBV7-3	-	15	TRBJ2-2	CASSDGTVNTGELFF	TGCGCCAGCAGTGACGGGACAGTTAACACCGGGGAGCTGTTTTTT
-	TRBV14	-	16	TRBJ1-5	CASSPAVGPSNQPQHF	TGTGCCAGCAGCCCCGCGGTGGGACCTAGCAATCAGCCCCAGCATTTT
-	TRBV2	-	13	TRBJ2-5	CASRGTAQETQYF	TGTGCCAGCAGAGGGACGGCCCAAGAGACCCAGTACTTC
-	TRBV7-8	few	11	TRBJ1-2	CASSSTEGYTF	TGTGCCAGCAGCTCCACAGAGGGCTACACCTTC
-	TRBV7-9	-	15	TRBJ2-2	CASSFWEIDTGELFF	TGTGCCAGCAGCTTCTGGGAAATTGACACCGGGGAGCTGTTTTTT
-	TRBV10-3	-	14	TRBJ1-5	CAISESSRNQPQHF	TGTGCCATCAGTGAGTCCAGCAGGAATCAGCCCCAGCATTTT
-	TRBV20-1	-	13	TRBJ2-3	CSARVERGDTQYF	TGCAGTGCTAGAGTCGAACGGGGTGATACGCAGTATTTT
TRBD1	TRBV5-8	-	13	TRBJ1-2	CASRLTGGQGYTF	TGTGCCAGCAGACTCACAGGGGGCCAGGGCTACACCTTC
-	TRBV20-1	-	15	TRBJ1-4	CSARTSGIRSEKLFF	TGCAGTGCTAGGACCTCAGGGATTCGGAGTGAAAAACTGTTTTTT
-	TRBV5-3	once	11	TRBJ2-3	CASSYGSFGSF	TGTGCCAGCAGCTACGGGTCCTTTGGGAGTTTT